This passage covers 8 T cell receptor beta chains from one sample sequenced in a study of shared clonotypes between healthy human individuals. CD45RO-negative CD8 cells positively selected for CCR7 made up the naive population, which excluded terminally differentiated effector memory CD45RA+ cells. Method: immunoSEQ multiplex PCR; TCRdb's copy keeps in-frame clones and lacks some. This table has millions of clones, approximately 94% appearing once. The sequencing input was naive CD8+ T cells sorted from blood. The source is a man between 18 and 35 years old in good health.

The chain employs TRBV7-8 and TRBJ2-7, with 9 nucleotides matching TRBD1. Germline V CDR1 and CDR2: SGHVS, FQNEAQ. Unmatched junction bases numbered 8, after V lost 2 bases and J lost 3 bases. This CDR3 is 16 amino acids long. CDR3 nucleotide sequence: TGTGCCAGCAGCTTAAGTCTACAGGGGGCGGACTACGAGCAGTACTTC. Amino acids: CASSLSLQGADYEQYF.

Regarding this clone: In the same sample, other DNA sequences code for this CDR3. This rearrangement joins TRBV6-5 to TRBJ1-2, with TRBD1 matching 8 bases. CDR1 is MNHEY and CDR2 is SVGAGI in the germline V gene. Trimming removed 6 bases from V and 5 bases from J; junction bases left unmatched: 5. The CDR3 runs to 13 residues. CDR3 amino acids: CASRETGGYGYTF. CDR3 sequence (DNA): TGTGCCAGCAGGGAAACAGGGGGATATGGCTACACCTTC.

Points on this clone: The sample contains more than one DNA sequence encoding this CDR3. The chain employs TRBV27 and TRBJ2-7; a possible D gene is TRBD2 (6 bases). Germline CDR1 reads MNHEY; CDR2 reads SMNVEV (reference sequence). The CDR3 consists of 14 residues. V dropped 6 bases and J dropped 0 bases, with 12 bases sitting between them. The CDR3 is CASSLAGYSYEQYF. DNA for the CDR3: TGTGCCAGCAGCTTGGCGGGATACTCCTACGAGCAGTACTTC.

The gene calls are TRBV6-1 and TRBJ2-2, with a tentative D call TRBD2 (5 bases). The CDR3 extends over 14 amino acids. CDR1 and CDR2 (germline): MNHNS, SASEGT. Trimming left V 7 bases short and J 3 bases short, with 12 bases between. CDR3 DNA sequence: TGTGCCAGCAAGAGGGCCGGGGACACCGGGGAGCTGTTTTTT. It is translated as CASKRAGDTGELFF.

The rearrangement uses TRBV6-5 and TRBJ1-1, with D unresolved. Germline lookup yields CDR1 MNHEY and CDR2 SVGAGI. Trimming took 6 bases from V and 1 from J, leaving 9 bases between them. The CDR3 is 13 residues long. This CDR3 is CASRSSWNTEAFF. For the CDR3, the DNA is TGTGCCAGCAGGTCGAGTTGGAACACTGAAGCTTTCTTT.

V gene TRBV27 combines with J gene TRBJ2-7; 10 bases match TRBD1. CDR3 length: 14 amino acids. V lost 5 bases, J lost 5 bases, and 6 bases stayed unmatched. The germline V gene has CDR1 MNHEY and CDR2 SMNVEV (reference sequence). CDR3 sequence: CASSNAGTGDEQYF. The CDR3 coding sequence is TGTGCCAGCAGTAACGCCGGGACAGGGGACGAGCAGTACTTC.

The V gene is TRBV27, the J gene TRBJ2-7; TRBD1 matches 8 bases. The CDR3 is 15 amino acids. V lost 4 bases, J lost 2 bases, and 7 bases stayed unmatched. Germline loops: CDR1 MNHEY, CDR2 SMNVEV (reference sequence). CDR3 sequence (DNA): TGTGCCAGCAGTTCCACAGGGGGGTGGGCCTACGAGCAGTACTTC. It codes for CASSSTGGWAYEQYF.

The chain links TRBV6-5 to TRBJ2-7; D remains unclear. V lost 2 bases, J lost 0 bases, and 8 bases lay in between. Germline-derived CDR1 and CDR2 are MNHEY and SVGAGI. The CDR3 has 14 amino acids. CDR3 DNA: TGTGCCAGCAGTTACCGGGCGCCCTCCTACGAGCAGTACTTC. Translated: CASSYRAPSYEQYF.